These 3 T cell receptor beta chains were all obtained from the same sample, sequenced in a study of human T cells and chemical hapten exposure. One entry per CDR3 protein, called by TCRdb with MiXCR from the RACE reads. The data show some 170,000 distinct CDR3 sequences, around 20% seen once. Stated time point: patch test 1, 2 weeks after DPC sensitization. The treatment: therapeutic diphenylcyclopropenone sensitization with weekly scalp DPC. This material consisted of whole blood, taken in connection with sensitization to the hapten diphenylcyclopropenone (DPC). The receptor source for this set is a woman aged 50 to 60 with alopecia areata. Some clones in this sample may be carry-over from other donors' samples.

This rearrangement joins TRBV12-3 or TRBV12-4 to TRBJ1-1; D unclear. This CDR3 contains 12 residues. The V end lost 4 bases, the J end lost 3 bases, and 6 bases lay between the germline ends. In DNA form, the CDR3 reads TGTGCCAGCAGTTGGGTGTACACTGAAGCTTTCTTT. This sequence encodes CASSWVYTEAFF.

V gene TRBV10-3 combines with J gene TRBJ1-3; D is possibly TRBD1 (6 bases). V was trimmed by 11 bases and J by 4 bases, leaving 18 bases between them. The CDR3 loop spans 14 amino acids. Germline assignment: CDR1 ENHRY and CDR2 SYGVKD. For the CDR3, the DNA is TGTGCCGTCGGTCTACAGGGATTGGGAAACACCATATATTTT. Translation: CAVGLQGLGNTIYF.

This clonotype was counted a few times. The chain joins TRBV14 to TRBJ1-1; D is ambiguous. Germline V gene lookup returns CDR1 SGHDN and CDR2 FVKESK. V lost 4 bases to trimming and J lost 10 bases, with 16 bases between them. CDR3 length: 13 residues. CDR3 nucleotides: TGTGCCAGCAGCCGGCTTGTTGGCCCGGGAGCTTTCTTT. Protein sequence: CASSRLVGPGAFF.